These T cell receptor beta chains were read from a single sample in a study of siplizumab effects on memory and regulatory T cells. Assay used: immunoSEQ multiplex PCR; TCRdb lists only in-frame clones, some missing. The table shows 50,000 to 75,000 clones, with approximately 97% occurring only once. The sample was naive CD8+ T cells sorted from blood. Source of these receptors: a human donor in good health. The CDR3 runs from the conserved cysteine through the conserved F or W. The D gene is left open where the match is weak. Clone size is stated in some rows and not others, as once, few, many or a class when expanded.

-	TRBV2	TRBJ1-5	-	CASSDQGWGNQPQHF	TGTGCCAGCAGTGATCAGGGGTGGGGCAATCAGCCCCAGCATTTT
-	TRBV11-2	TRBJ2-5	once	CASSPTAGAGETQYF	TGTGCCAGCAGCCCTACGGCGGGGGCGGGAGAGACCCAGTACTTC
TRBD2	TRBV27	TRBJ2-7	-	CASSFAGGGEQYF	TGTGCCAGCAGTTTCGCGGGGGGAGGCGAGCAGTACTTC
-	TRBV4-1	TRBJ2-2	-	CASSQVAPNTGELFF	TGCGCCAGCAGCCAAGTGGCCCCGAACACCGGGGAGCTGTTTTTT
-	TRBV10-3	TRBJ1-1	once	CAISTGGEAFF	TGTGCCATCAGTACAGGTGGTGAAGCTTTCTTT
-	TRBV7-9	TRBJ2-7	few	CASSLEAYEQYF	TGTGCCAGCAGCTTAGAGGCGTACGAGCAGTACTTC
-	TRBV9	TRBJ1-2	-	CASRADQANYGYTF	TGTGCCAGCAGGGCAGATCAAGCTAACTATGGCTACACCTTC
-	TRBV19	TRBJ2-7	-	CASSPGISYEQYF	TGTGCCAGTAGTCCAGGAATTAGCTACGAGCAGTACTTC
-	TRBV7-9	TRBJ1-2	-	CASTGSGVLGYTF	TGTGCCAGCACCGGTTCTGGGGTACTTGGCTACACCTTC
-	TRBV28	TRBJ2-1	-	CASSFRGQEQFF	TGTGCCAGCAGTTTCCGAGGGCAAGAGCAGTTCTTC
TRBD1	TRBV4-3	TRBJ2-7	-	CASSQDPRQGADEQYF	TGCGCCAGCAGCCAAGATCCTCGACAGGGGGCGGACGAGCAGTACTTC
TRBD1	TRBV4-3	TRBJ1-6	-	CASSQDGTGSGSPLHF	TGCGCCAGCAGCCAAGATGGGACAGGGTCGGGTTCACCCCTCCACTTT
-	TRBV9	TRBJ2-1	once	CASSVAAGPYNEQFF	TGTGCCAGCAGCGTAGCTGCTGGCCCCTACAATGAGCAGTTCTTC
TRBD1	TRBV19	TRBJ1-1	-	CASSLEQGWGNTEAFF	TGTGCCAGTAGCCTTGAACAGGGGTGGGGGAACACTGAAGCTTTCTTT
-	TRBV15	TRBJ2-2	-	CATSSPPGAGELFF	TGTGCCACCAGCAGTCCCCCGGGAGCCGGGGAGCTGTTTTTT
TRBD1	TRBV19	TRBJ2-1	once	CASSPWDRGGEQFF	TGTGCCAGTAGTCCCTGGGACAGGGGGGGTGAGCAGTTCTTC
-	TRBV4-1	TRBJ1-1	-	CASSQDRVNTEAFF	TGCGCCAGCAGCCAAGACAGGGTGAACACTGAAGCTTTCTTT
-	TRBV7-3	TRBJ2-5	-	CASSLIGGYETQYF	TGTGCCAGCAGCTTAATTGGAGGGTACGAGACCCAGTACTTC
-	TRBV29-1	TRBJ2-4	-	CSVEGQAGSIQYF	TGCAGCGTTGAAGGACAGGCGGGAAGCATTCAGTACTTC
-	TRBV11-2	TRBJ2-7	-	CASSFGGGYEQYF	TGTGCCAGCAGCTTTGGAGGAGGCTACGAGCAGTACTTC
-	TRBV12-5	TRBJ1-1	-	CASGGVTEAFF	TGTGCTAGTGGGGGCGTCACTGAAGCTTTCTTT
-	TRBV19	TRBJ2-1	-	CASSIEKWYEQFF	TGTGCCAGTAGTATAGAGAAGTGGTATGAGCAGTTCTTC
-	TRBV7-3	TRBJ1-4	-	CASSASGTSGEKLFF	TGTGCCAGCAGCGCATCCGGGACATCTGGGGAAAAACTGTTTTTT
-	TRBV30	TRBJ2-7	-	CAWRDSYEQYF	TGTGCCTGGAGGGACAGCTACGAGCAGTACTTC
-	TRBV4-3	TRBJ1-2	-	CASSQDRAGDLFSPGYTF	TGCGCCAGCAGCCAAGATCGGGCAGGGGATCTTTTCTCGCCTGGCTACACCTTC
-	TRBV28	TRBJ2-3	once	CASSLARGTDTQYF	TGTGCCAGCAGTTTAGCCCGGGGAACAGATACGCAGTATTTT
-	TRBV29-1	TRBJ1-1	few	CSVGPQNTEAFF	TGCAGCGTTGGTCCGCAGAACACTGAAGCTTTCTTT
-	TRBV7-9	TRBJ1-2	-	CASNPFPDNPPRHTF	TGTGCCAGCAACCCCTTCCCGGACAACCCCCCCAGGCACACCTTC
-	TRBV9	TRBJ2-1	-	CASSSGTTSGEQFF	TGTGCCAGCAGCTCCGGGACGACGAGCGGGGAGCAGTTCTTC
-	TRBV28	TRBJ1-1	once	CASSPQSEAFF	TGTGCCAGCAGTCCTCAGTCTGAAGCTTTCTTT
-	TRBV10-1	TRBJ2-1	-	CASSEGLNNEQFF	TGCGCCAGCAGTGAGGGCTTAAACAATGAGCAGTTCTTC
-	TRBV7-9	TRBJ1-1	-	CASIQVRTEAFF	TGTGCCAGCATACAGGTTCGCACTGAAGCTTTCTTT